These 12 T cell receptor beta chains came from one sample sequenced in a study of T cells in Graves' hyperthyroidism and ophthalmopathy. Authors of the study amplified TCR beta CDR3 regions from RNA transcripts. During a first-round RT-PCR of the TCR CDR3, the HTBI primer set was used. TCRdb passed the multiplex PCR reads through MiXCR, listing each CDR3 protein once. The table shows about 560,000 distinct CDR3 sequences, with more than 45% occurring only once. The sequenced material came from peripheral blood or thyroid tissue (not recorded which). The receptors stem from a woman aged 18-29 years with Graves' hyperthyroidism.

This chain joins TRBV2 and TRBJ2-2; 8 bases agree with TRBD1. CDR1 and CDR2 (germline): SNHLY, FYNNEI. V trimming: 10 bases; J trimming: 3 bases; junction bases outside the gene matches: 10. The CDR3 contains 15 residues. CDR3 nucleotides: TGTGCCACTAAGACGGACAGGGTTGACACCGGGGAGCTGTTTTTT. Residues: CATKTDRVDTGELFF.

This clonotype was counted at least ten times. The chain combines TRBV2 with TRBJ2-7; D assignment may be TRBD1 or TRBD2 (5 bases each). The CDR3 is made up of 13 amino acids. Germline CDR1 reads SNHLY; CDR2 reads FYNNEI. Trimming pared 6 bases from V and 7 bases from J, leaving 16 bases between. The CDR3 protein is CASSGDVHREQYF. The CDR3, as DNA: TGTGCCAGCAGCGGGGACGTACACCGGGAGCAGTACTTC.

The CDR3 sequence: CATSENGRSGANVLTF. The CDR3 region has the DNA TGTGCCACCAGCGAAAATGGACGCTCTGGGGCCAACGTCCTGACTTTC. The chain links TRBV15 to TRBJ2-6; D not resolved. Germline V gives CDR1 LNHNV, CDR2 YYDKDF (reference sequence). Deletions cut 5 bases from V and 0 bases from J, with 11 bases between. CDR3 size: 16 residues.

This clonotype was picked up a small number of times. At one end the junction does not follow the germline gene, possibly because of a read error. J is TRBJ1-4 and V is TRBV10-3; 7 bases map to TRBD1. Germline V gene lookup returns CDR1 ENHRY and CDR2 SYGVKD. The CDR3 runs to 15 residues. The CDR3 region has the DNA TGTGCCAGCAGTTACTTAGGGGGCCGGACCGAAAAACTGTTTTTT. This sequence encodes CASSYLGGRTEKLFF.

The chain employs TRBV10-3 and TRBJ2-7; 8 nucleotides line up with TRBD1. The CDR3 length is 17 residues. The V gene end was trimmed by 2 bases and the J gene end by 5 bases; junction bases not matched to a gene: 14. Germline values: CDR1 ENHRY, CDR2 SYGVKD. CDR3 in DNA: TGTGCCATCAGTGAGCCGGGACAGGTGGGGGTTGGGGACGAGCAGTACTTC. Amino acid sequence: CAISEPGQVGVGDEQYF.

Only a few counts were recorded for this clonotype. This chain links TRBV7-9 with TRBJ2-7; D is tentatively TRBD1 or TRBD2 (5 bases each). Germline V gives CDR1 SEHNR, CDR2 FQNEAQ (reference sequence). CDR3 length equals 15 residues. Trimming took off 0 bases at V and 2 bases at J, with 11 bases between the two ends. The CDR3 coding sequence is TGTGCCAGCAGCTTAGCCGGGGCTTTGACCTACGAGCAGTACTTC. Translating it yields CASSLAGALTYEQYF.

The V call is TRBV4-1, the J call TRBJ2-7; 8 nucleotides agree with TRBD2. The germline V gene has CDR1 MGHRA and CDR2 YSYEKL. J was trimmed by 1 base and V by 0 bases; bases with no gene match: 5. The CDR3 consists of 16 residues. The CDR3 loop reads CASSQDLGLASYEQYF. The CDR3 DNA reads TGCGCCAGCAGCCAAGATCTCGGACTAGCTTCCTACGAGCAGTACTTC.

The chain couples TRBV15 to TRBJ1-5, with 8 bases matching TRBD1. V dropped 0 bases and J dropped 2; count of bases not matched to a gene: 6. Looked up from germline, CDR1 is LNHNV and CDR2 is YYDKDF (reference sequence). This CDR3 has 17 residues. CDR3 amino acids: CATSRETGGYGNQPQHF. The CDR3 nucleotides read TGTGCCACCAGCAGAGAAACAGGGGGTTATGGCAATCAGCCCCAGCATTTT.

In the case of this clonotype: This likely comes from a read error, as the CDR3 has no conserved phenylalanine or tryptophan at its end. The J gene is TRBJ1-6, the V gene TRBV11-2; TRBD1 matches at 7 bases. Per the germline V gene, CDR1 is SGHAT and CDR2 is FQNNGV. The trim removed 6 bases at V and 7 bases at J, leaving 0 bases unmatched. The CDR3 extends over 12 amino acids. CDR3 coding DNA: TGTGCCAGCAGACAGGGGAATTCACCCCTCCACCTT. Translating gives CASRQGNSPLHL.

The chain recombines TRBV20-1 with TRBJ2-5, with a tentative D call TRBD2 (5 bases). V was clipped by 3 bases and J by 7 bases, with 6 bases between them. The CDR3 spans 10 residues. Per the germline V gene, CDR1 is DFQATT and CDR2 is SNEGSKA (reference sequence). The CDR3 DNA follows: TGCAGTGCTAGTCGGGGGACCCAGTACTTC. Encoded protein: CSASRGTQYF.

The gene calls are TRBV7-2 and TRBJ2-7; TRBD2 agrees at 8 bases. Germline values: CDR1 SGHTA, CDR2 FQGNSA. V was pared by 0 bases and J by 3 bases, with 4 bases of the junction left unmatched. The CDR3 runs 15 residues. The CDR3 DNA reads TGTGCCAGCAGCTTAGCAGGAAGCGGGAGCTACGAGCAGTACTTC. This translates into CASSLAGSGSYEQYF.

At least ten counts were recorded for this clonotype. The chain recombines TRBV29-1 with TRBJ1-4; D gene ambiguous. The germline V gene encodes CDR1 SQVTM and CDR2 ANQGSEA. Trimming shortened V by 7 bases and J by 0 bases, and 9 bases separated the two germline ends. The CDR3 spans 13 residues. The DNA for the CDR3 is TGCAGCGCTGCGGAGGCAACTAATGAAAAACTGTTTTTT. Protein sequence: CSAAEATNEKLFF. The full variable domain, completed using reference TRBV29-1 and TRBJ1-4, is SAVISQKPSRDICQRGTSLTIQCQVDSQVTMMFWYRQQPGQSLTLIATANQGSEATYESGFVIDKFPISRPNLTFSTLTVSNMSPEDSSIYLCSAAEATNEKLFFGSGTQLSVL.